These 4 T cell receptor beta chains were all obtained from the same sample, sequenced in a study of cytomegalovirus exposure and HLA in healthy donors. Both 60 Vbeta primers and 13 Jbeta primers went into the PCR. Here immunoSEQ multiplex PCR was the method, and the copy in TCRdb shows in-frame clones only, minus some. The top ten hold about 0.5% of the sample, which has about 210,000 clones, around four fifths seen once. Material: PBMCs. The source is a boy younger than 18 in good health and CMV-seronegative.

The V gene is TRBV5-6, the J gene TRBJ2-6, with D unresolved. Germline assignment: CDR1 SGHDT and CDR2 YYEEEE. This CDR3 is 15 amino acids long. Trimming left V 0 bases short and J 1 base short, with 5 bases between. CDR3 amino acids: CASSLGVSGANVLTF. CDR3 bases: TGTGCCAGCAGCTTGGGCGTGTCTGGGGCCAACGTCCTGACTTTC. The variable domain in full, with the rest retrieved from reference TRBV5-6 and TRBJ2-6, is DAGVTQSPTHLIKTRGQQVTLRCSPKSGHDTVSWYQQALGQGPQFIFQYYEEEERQRGNFPDRFSGHQFPNYSSELNVNALLLGDSALYLCASSLGVSGANVLTFGAGSRLTVL.

This CDR3 reads CASSFGGDTEAFF. Here the CDR3 DNA reads TGTGCCAGCAGCTTCGGGGGTGACACTGAAGCTTTCTTT. The chain has TRBV11-2 and TRBJ1-1; D might be TRBD1 (5 bases). Germline CDR1 and CDR2: SGHAT and FQNNGV. Trimming shortened V by 3 bases and J by 3 bases, and 8 bases separated the two germline ends. The CDR3 has 13 residues.

The chain has TRBV7-8 and TRBJ1-1; TRBD1 aligns across 9 bases. This CDR3 comprises 16 residues. V was clipped by 5 bases and J by 0 bases; unmatched bases: 7. CDR1 is SGHVS and CDR2 is FQNEAQ in the germline V gene. The CDR3 DNA sequence: TGTGCCAGCAGCCGAGAAAACAGGGGGCTGAACACTGAAGCTTTCTTT. Translation gives CASSRENRGLNTEAFF.

The chain employs TRBV30 and TRBJ2-3; a weak D match, TRBD2 (6 bases). V lost 2 bases and J lost 1, with 7 bases in between. CDR1 is GTSNPN, CDR2 SVGIG, per germline (reference sequence). This CDR3 contains 13 residues. The CDR3 reads CAWSTGGTDTQYF. The CDR3 nucleotides read TGTGCCTGGAGTACGGGGGGCACAGATACGCAGTATTTT. Full variable domain (missing parts from reference TRBV30 and TRBJ2-3): SQTIHQWPATLVQPVGSPLSLECTVEGTSNPNLYWYRQAAGRGLQLLFYSVGIGQISSEVPQNLSASRPQDRQFILSSKKLLLSDSGFYLCAWSTGGTDTQYFGPGTRLTVL.